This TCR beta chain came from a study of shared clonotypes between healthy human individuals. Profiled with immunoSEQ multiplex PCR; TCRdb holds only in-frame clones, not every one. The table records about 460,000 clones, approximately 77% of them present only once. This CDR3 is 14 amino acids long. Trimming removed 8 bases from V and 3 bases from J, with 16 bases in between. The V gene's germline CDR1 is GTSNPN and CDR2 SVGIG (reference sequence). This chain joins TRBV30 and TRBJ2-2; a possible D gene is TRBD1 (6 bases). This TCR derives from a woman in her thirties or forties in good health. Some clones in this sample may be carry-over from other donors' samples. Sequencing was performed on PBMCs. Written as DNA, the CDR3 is TGTGCCCACAAAGGGGGAGTTGACACCGGGGAGCTGTTTTTT. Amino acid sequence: CAHKGGVDTGELFF.